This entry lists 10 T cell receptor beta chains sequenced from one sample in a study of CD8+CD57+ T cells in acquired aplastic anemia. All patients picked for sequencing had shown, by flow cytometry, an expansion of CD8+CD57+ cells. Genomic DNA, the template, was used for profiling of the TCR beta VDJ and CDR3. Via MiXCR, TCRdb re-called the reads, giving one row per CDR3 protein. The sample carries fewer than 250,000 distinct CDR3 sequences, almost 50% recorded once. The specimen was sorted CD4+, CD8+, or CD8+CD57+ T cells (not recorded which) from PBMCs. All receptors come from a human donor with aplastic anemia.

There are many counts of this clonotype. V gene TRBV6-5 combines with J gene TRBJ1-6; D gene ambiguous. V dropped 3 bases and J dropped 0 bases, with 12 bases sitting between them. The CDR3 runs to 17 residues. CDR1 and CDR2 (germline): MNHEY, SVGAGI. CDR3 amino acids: CASSYYDGSSYNSPLHF. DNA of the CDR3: TGTGCCAGCAGTTATTATGACGGGAGCTCCTATAATTCACCCCTCCACTTT.

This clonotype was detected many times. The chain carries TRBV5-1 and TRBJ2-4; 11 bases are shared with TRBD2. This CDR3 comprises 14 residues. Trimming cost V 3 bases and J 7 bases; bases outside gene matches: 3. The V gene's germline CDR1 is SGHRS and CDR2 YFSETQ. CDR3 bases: TGCGCCAGCAGCTCACCTAGCGGGGGGAACATTCAGTACTTC. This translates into CASSSPSGGNIQYF.

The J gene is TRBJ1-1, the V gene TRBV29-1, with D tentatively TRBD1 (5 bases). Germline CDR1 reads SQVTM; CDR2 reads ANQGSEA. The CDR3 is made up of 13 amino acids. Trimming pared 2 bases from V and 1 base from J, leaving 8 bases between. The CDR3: CSVEKGQNTEAFF. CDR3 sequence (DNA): TGCAGCGTTGAAAAAGGACAGAACACTGAAGCTTTCTTT.

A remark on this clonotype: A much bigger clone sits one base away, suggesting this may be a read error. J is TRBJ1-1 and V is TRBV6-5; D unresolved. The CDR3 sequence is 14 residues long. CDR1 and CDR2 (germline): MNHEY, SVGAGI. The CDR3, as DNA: TGTGCCAGCAGGGGAACAAGGATGAACACTGAAGCTATCTTT. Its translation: CASRGTRMNTEAIF.

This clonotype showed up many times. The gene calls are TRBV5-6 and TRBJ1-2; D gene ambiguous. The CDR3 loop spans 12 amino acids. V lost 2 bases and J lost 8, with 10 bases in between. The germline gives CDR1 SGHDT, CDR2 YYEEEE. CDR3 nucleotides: TGTGCCAGCAGCTTACAAGAACGAGGCTACACCTTC. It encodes CASSLQERGYTF.

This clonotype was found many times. This CDR3 reads CASSLAHRDSSYEQYF. CDR3 DNA sequence: TGCGCCAGCAGCTTGGCCCATAGGGACAGCTCCTACGAGCAGTACTTC. V is TRBV5-1 and J is TRBJ2-7, with 7 bases aligning to TRBD1. Germline CDR1 SGHRS, CDR2 YFSETQ. The CDR3 loop spans 16 amino acids. The V and J ends lost 0 bases and 0 bases, in that order; junction bases with no gene match: 6.

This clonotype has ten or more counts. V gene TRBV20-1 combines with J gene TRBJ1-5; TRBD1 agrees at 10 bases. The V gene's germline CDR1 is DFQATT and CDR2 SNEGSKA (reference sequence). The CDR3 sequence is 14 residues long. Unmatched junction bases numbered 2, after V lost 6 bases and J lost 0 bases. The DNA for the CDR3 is TGCAGTGCAAGGACAGGGGGTAGCAATCAGCCCCAGCATTTT. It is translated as CSARTGGSNQPQHF.

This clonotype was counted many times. CDR3 sequence reads: CASKGPSAYNEQFF. The CDR3 nucleotides read TGTGCCAGCAAAGGACCATCGGCTTACAATGAGCAGTTCTTC. This chain links TRBV6-1 with TRBJ2-1; D gene unclear. The CDR3 runs 14 residues. In germline, CDR1 is MNHNS, CDR2 SASEGT. V shed 7 bases and J shed 4 bases, with 14 bases lying between them.

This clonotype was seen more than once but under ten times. CDR3 sequence: CSALPLRELAGYTF. For the CDR3, the DNA is TGCAGTGCGCTACCCCTCAGGGAATTAGCTGGCTACACCTTC. The chain employs TRBV20-1 and TRBJ1-2; weak D call: TRBD1 (5 bases). The CDR3 runs 14 residues. Germline CDR1 DFQATT, CDR2 SNEGSKA (reference sequence). Trimming took 6 bases from V and 7 from J, leaving 21 bases between them.

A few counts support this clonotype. CDR3 residues: CSASSASGGGNEQFF. Here the CDR3 DNA reads TGCAGTGCTAGCAGTGCGAGCGGGGGGGGCAATGAGCAGTTCTTC. V and J are TRBV20-1 and TRBJ2-1; 10 nucleotides agree with TRBD2. The CDR3 totals 15 residues. Per germline, CDR1 DFQATT and CDR2 SNEGSKA (reference sequence). V trimming: 3 bases; J trimming: 6 bases; junction bases outside the gene matches: 8.